These T cell receptor beta chains were read from a single sample in a study of CD8+ T cells in alopecia areata. Only in-frame clones appear in the TCRdb table, and some are missing; sequencing was by immunoSEQ multiplex PCR. The data show about 180,000 clones, with approximately 53% seen just once and about a tenth held by the top ten. The sample here was CD8+ T cells sorted from blood, taken at week 24, from a patient treated with tofacitinib. These receptor sequences come from a human donor with alopecia areata. Both conserved end residues are part of each CDR3. D genes are given only for firm matches. Part of the rows lack a size; the others show once, few, many or a class for expanded clones.

CDR3	DNA	J	D	size	V
CASSQVPVGNYEQYF	TGCGCCAGCAGCCAAGTTCCGGTCGGAAACTACGAGCAGTACTTC	TRBJ2-7	NA	few	TRBV4-3
CASSFTGSRYYEQYF	TGCGCCAGCAGCTTCACCGGGAGCCGCTACTACGAGCAGTACTTC	TRBJ2-7	NA	NA	TRBV5-1
CASSLRQGATPWLLFF	TGTGCCAGCAGCCTTAGACAGGGGGCAACCCCTTGGCTACTGTTTTTT	TRBJ1-4	TRBD1	NA	TRBV13
CASSETGRIGEAFF	TGTGCCAGCAGCGAAACAGGGAGGATCGGTGAAGCTTTCTTT	TRBJ1-1	NA	NA	TRBV6-5
CASIRTGGEGYTF	TGTGCCAGCATCCGGACAGGGGGAGAAGGCTACACCTTC	TRBJ1-2	TRBD1	NA	TRBV2
CAWSQPYGYTF	TGTGCCTGGAGTCAGCCTTATGGCTACACCTTC	TRBJ1-2	NA	NA	TRBV30
CASSQGANSPLHF	TGTGCCAGCAGTCAGGGGGCGAATTCACCCCTCCACTTT	TRBJ1-6	TRBD1	many	TRBV6-4
CSVGPTDTQYF	TGCAGCGTTGGGCCTACAGATACGCAGTATTTT	TRBJ2-3	NA	few	TRBV29-1
CASSITGPSNQPQHF	TGTGCCAGTAGTATTACGGGACCGAGCAATCAGCCCCAGCATTTT	TRBJ1-5	NA	NA	TRBV19
CASSLANEQFF	TGTGCCAGCAGCTTAGCCAATGAGCAGTTCTTC	TRBJ2-1	NA	few	TRBV11-3
CASSPGPEAFF	TGTGCCAGTAGCCCGGGTCCTGAAGCTTTCTTT	TRBJ1-1	NA	NA	TRBV19
CASSQEGANTEAFF	TGCGCCAGCAGCCAAGAGGGGGCAAACACTGAAGCTTTCTTT	TRBJ1-1	NA	NA	TRBV4-3
CAWSGGTTNEKLFF	TGTGCCTGGAGTGGAGGAACAACTAATGAAAAACTGTTTTTT	TRBJ1-4	NA	NA	TRBV30
CATRADRSATNEKLFF	TGTGCCACCAGGGCGGACAGGAGTGCAACTAATGAAAAACTGTTTTTT	TRBJ1-4	TRBD1	few	TRBV15
CAISQTDANEQFF	TGTGCCATCAGCCAGACAGACGCCAATGAGCAGTTCTTC	TRBJ2-1	NA	NA	TRBV10-3
CASSQAGYGTDTQYF	TGCGCCAGCAGCCAAGCCGGCTATGGCACAGATACGCAGTATTTT	TRBJ2-3	NA	few	TRBV4-3
CAAGTGGFYEQYF	TGTGCCGCCGGGACAGGGGGCTTCTACGAGCAGTACTTC	TRBJ2-7	TRBD1	few	TRBV7-2
CAWSVRSVSNQPQHF	TGTGCCTGGAGTGTACGGTCCGTTAGCAATCAGCCCCAGCATTTT	TRBJ1-5	NA	NA	TRBV30
CASSYPSLGDTQYF	TGTGCCAGCAGCTACCCCAGTCTTGGAGATACGCAGTATTTT	TRBJ2-3	NA	few	TRBV13
CASSLAGTQYF	TGTGCCAGCAGCTTGGCGGGTACGCAGTATTTT	TRBJ2-3	NA	NA	TRBV5-5
CAWSVLAGGSYNEQFF	TGTGCCTGGAGTGTACTAGCGGGGGGCTCCTACAATGAGCAGTTCTTC	TRBJ2-1	TRBD2	medium-sized	TRBV30
CASSLDLNLNYGYTF	TGCGCCAGCAGCTTGGATCTGAATTTAAACTATGGCTACACCTTC	TRBJ1-2	NA	NA	TRBV5-1
CASSRSGGQGDTQYF	TGTGCCAGCAGTCGTAGCGGGGGGCAGGGAGATACGCAGTATTTT	TRBJ2-3	TRBD2	few	TRBV7-3
CAWSTDMNTEAFF	TGTGCCTGGTCGACAGACATGAACACTGAAGCTTTCTTT	TRBJ1-1	NA	few	TRBV30
CASSHQFGAIGEKLFF	TGCGCCAGCAGTCACCAGTTTGGGGCAATAGGTGAAAAACTGTTTTTT	TRBJ1-4	NA	NA	TRBV4-1
CASSPTGRNQPQHF	TGTGCCAGCAGTCCGACAGGGCGCAATCAGCCCCAGCATTTT	TRBJ1-5	TRBD1	NA	TRBV27
CSVVDPGSGELFF	TGCAGCGTTGTAGATCCGGGGTCCGGGGAGCTGTTTTTT	TRBJ2-2	NA	NA	TRBV29-1
CASSLGGEINEQFF	TGTGCCAGCAGCCTGGGGGGGGAAATCAATGAGCAGTTCTTC	TRBJ2-1	TRBD2	NA	TRBV27
CASSSAGHGNTEAFF	TGTGCCAGCAGCTCCGCGGGACATGGGAACACTGAAGCTTTCTTT	TRBJ1-1	NA	NA	TRBV13
CATSTSSGGNNEQYF	TGTGCCACCAGCACATCTTCAGGGGGCAACAACGAGCAGTACTTC	TRBJ2-7	TRBD1	NA	TRBV15
CASSMGRSSYEQYF	TGTGCCAGCAGCATGGGGCGGAGCTCCTACGAGCAGTACTTC	TRBJ2-7	NA	NA	TRBV9
CAWAPGYMNTEAFF	TGTGCCTGGGCCCCTGGGTACATGAACACTGAAGCTTTCTTT	TRBJ1-1	NA	NA	TRBV30
CAWSANEQFF	TGTGCCTGGAGCGCCAATGAGCAGTTCTTC	TRBJ2-1	NA	NA	TRBV30
CASSYTDTQYF	TGTGCCAGCAGTTACACAGATACGCAGTATTTT	TRBJ2-3	NA	few	TRBV28
CAWGGDTKPSFYGYTF	TGTGCCTGGGGAGGGGACACCAAGCCATCTTTTTATGGCTACACCTTC	TRBJ1-2	NA	NA	TRBV30
CASSYYRDYNEQFF	TGTGCCAGCAGTTACTACCGCGATTACAATGAGCAGTTCTTC	TRBJ2-1	NA	few	TRBV6-6
CAWTGARYGYTF	TGTGCCTGGACGGGGGCGCGGTATGGCTACACCTTC	TRBJ1-2	NA	once	TRBV30
CASSPGRATNEKLFF	TGTGCCAGCAGCCCGGGACGGGCAACTAATGAAAAACTGTTTTTT	TRBJ1-4	NA	NA	TRBV7-9
CASTANNSPLHF	TGTGCCAGCACCGCGAATAATTCACCCCTCCACTTT	TRBJ1-6	NA	NA	TRBV11-2
CASSHGASYNEQFF	TGTGCCAGCAGCCATGGAGCCTCCTACAATGAGCAGTTCTTC	TRBJ2-1	NA	NA	TRBV5-6
CASSLLAGGPYEQYF	TGTGCCAGCAGTTTATTGGCGGGGGGCCCCTACGAGCAGTACTTC	TRBJ2-7	TRBD2	NA	TRBV27
CASSLVPETYEQYF	TGCGCCAGCAGCTTGGTCCCAGAGACCTACGAGCAGTACTTC	TRBJ2-7	NA	NA	TRBV5-1
CASRGQGSGETYEQYF	TGTGCCAGCAGGGGACAGGGTTCCGGCGAGACATACGAGCAGTACTTC	TRBJ2-7	TRBD1	few	TRBV2
CASSPPGLYTDTQYF	TGTGCCAGCAGTCCACCGGGACTCTACACAGATACGCAGTATTTT	TRBJ2-3	NA	NA	TRBV9
CASSLRHNDGYTF	TGTGCCAGCAGTTTACGACATAACGATGGCTACACCTTC	TRBJ1-2	NA	few	TRBV27